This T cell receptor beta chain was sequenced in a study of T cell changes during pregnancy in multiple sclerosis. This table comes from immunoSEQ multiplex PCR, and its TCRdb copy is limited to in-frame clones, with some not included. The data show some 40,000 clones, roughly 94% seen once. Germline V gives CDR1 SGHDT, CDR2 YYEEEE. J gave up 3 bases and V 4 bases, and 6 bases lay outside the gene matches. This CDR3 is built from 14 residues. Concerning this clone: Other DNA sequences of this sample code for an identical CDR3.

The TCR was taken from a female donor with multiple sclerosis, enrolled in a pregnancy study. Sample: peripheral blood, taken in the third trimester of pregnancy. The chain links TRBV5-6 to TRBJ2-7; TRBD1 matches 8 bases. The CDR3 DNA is TGTGCCAGCAGCCTAGGACAGGGATACTACGAGCAGTACTTC. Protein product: CASSLGQGYYEQYF. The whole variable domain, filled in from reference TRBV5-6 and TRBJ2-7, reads DAGVTQSPTHLIKTRGQQVTLRCSPKSGHDTVSWYQQALGQGPQFIFQYYEEEERQRGNFPDRFSGHQFPNYSSELNVNALLLGDSALYLCASSLGQGYYEQYFGPGTRLTVT.